Following are 28 T cell receptor beta chains from one sample sequenced in a study of T cells in Graves' hyperthyroidism and ophthalmopathy (dated by TCRdb to between 2018 and 2021). The library was produced with multiplex PCR. The reads were generated on an Illumina HiSeq 2000. The TCR beta CDR3 regions were amplified from RNA transcripts. A first-round RT-PCR of the TCR CDR3 used the HTBI primer set with the Qiagen OneStep RT-PCR kit. TCRdb trimmed public reads at Q25 via fastp, called clones via MiXCR and kept in-frame beta chains. Each entry is one CDR3 protein sequence, shown with its most common DNA and genes. This sample comprises about 640,000 distinct CDR3 sequences, less than 25% of them detected only once. The biggest ten clones account for 30% to 40% of the sample. Source material: blood. These receptors originate from a man aged 25-40 years with Graves' ophthalmopathy.

In this sample, this clonotype turned up many times. The chain combines TRBV30 with TRBJ1-1; D is undetermined. In germline, CDR1 is GTSNPN, CDR2 SVGIG (reference sequence). The CDR3 sequence is 11 residues long. Trimming removed 2 bases from V and 7 bases from J, with 8 bases in between. This chain's CDR3 is CAWSYRFEAFF. CDR3 DNA: TGTGCCTGGAGTTACCGTTTTGAAGCTTTCTTT.

This clonotype was counted a few times. J is TRBJ1-5 and V is TRBV7-6; D not certain. Trimming pared 1 base from V and 5 bases from J, leaving 6 bases between. CDR1 and CDR2 (germline): SGHVS, FNYEAQ. The CDR3 has 13 amino acids. The CDR3 DNA follows: TGTGCCAGCAGCTTAGACCCGTATCAGCCCCAGCATTTT. Its translation is CASSLDPYQPQHF.

This clonotype turned up a few times. This chain uses TRBV12-3 or TRBV12-4 with TRBJ2-3; D remains unclear. The CDR3 consists of 13 residues. V was shortened by 3 bases and J by 4 bases, with 8 bases between the two germline ends. CDR3: CASSFRAPDTQYF. CDR3 in DNA: TGTGCCAGCAGTTTTAGAGCCCCAGATACGCAGTATTTT.

This clonotype was detected a few times. The chain couples TRBV10-3 to TRBJ2-1, with 8 bases matching TRBD2. V gave up 6 bases and J gave up 4 bases; unmatched junction bases: 8. The length of the CDR3 is 15 residues. Germline lookup yields CDR1 ENHRY and CDR2 SYGVKD. For the CDR3, the DNA is TGTGCCATCAGGGGGAGCGGGAGAGGGTACAATGAGCAGTTCTTC. This encodes CAIRGSGRGYNEQFF.

This chain links TRBV28 with TRBJ1-2, with 7 nucleotides matching TRBD1. This CDR3 region has 15 residues. After removal of 6 bases from V and 5 bases from J, the junction contained 12 bases not matched to a gene. Germline lookup yields CDR1 MDHEN and CDR2 SYDVKM. The CDR3 DNA is TGTGCCAGCAGGGGGGGACAGCCAACACCGTATGGCTACACCTTC. Translating it yields CASRGGQPTPYGYTF.

V and J are TRBV10-3 and TRBJ2-1; 7 bases are shared with TRBD2. CDR3 length: 14 amino acids. Germline CDR1 reads ENHRY; CDR2 reads SYGVKD. The V segment lost 4 bases and the J segment 6 bases; nucleotides outside the gene matches: 6. The CDR3 here is CAISVTSEVNEQFF. CDR3 sequence (DNA): TGTGCCATCAGTGTAACTAGCGAGGTCAATGAGCAGTTCTTC.

This rearrangement joins TRBV6-1 to TRBJ1-5; D ambiguous. Germline CDR1 MNHNS, CDR2 SASEGT. V dropped 0 bases and J dropped 3 bases, with 9 bases sitting between them. The length of the CDR3 is 15 residues. CDR3 bases: TGTGCCAGCAGTGAAGCAGGACGGCTCAATCAGCCCCAGCATTTT. Translation gives CASSEAGRLNQPQHF.

Turning to this clonotype: This sequence may be a read error, since a much larger clone differs from it by one base. The chain carries TRBV5-5 and TRBJ1-5; D is unclear. Germline V gives CDR1 SGHKS, CDR2 YYEKEE (reference sequence). This CDR3 has 15 amino acids. Between the trimmed V and J ends, which lost 1 base and 5 bases, there was a span of 13 bases. CDR3 nucleotide sequence: TGTGCCAGCAGCTTGAATCCGACACCCGATCAGCCCCAGCATTTT. Its translation is CASSLNPTPDQPQHF.

This clonotype was seen repeatedly, ten times or more. The chain combines TRBV7-8 with TRBJ2-3; 14 bases align to TRBD2. The V gene's germline CDR1 is SGHVS and CDR2 FQNEAQ. This CDR3 comprises 17 residues. V was pared by 1 base and J by 5 bases, with 5 bases of the junction left unmatched. CDR3 in amino acids: CASSLVAGLAGEDTQYF. The CDR3 DNA is TGTGCCAGCAGCTTAGTGGCGGGACTAGCGGGAGAAGATACGCAGTATTTT.

This rearrangement joins TRBV27 to TRBJ2-7; D remains ambiguous. Germline assignment: CDR1 MNHEY and CDR2 SMNVEV (reference sequence). V was trimmed by 6 bases and J by 5 bases, leaving 17 bases between them. The length of the CDR3 is 14 residues. The CDR3 protein is CASSLDILRNEQYF. In nucleotides, the CDR3 is TGTGCCAGCAGCCTCGACATCCTCCGAAACGAGCAGTACTTC.

This clonotype came up a few times. The CDR3, as DNA: TGTGCCAGCAGTTACTTGGGGACAGTGAATTCACCCCTCCACTTT. Its translation is CASSYLGTVNSPLHF. V gene TRBV2 combines with J gene TRBJ1-6, with 7 nucleotides matching TRBD1. After removal of 5 bases from V and 7 bases from J, the junction contained 8 bases not matched to a gene. This CDR3 has 15 amino acids. CDR1 SNHLY and CDR2 FYNNEI come from the germline V gene.

This clonotype was recorded at least ten times. J is TRBJ2-7 and V is TRBV5-1; the D gene is possibly TRBD1 (5 bases). Germline-derived CDR1 and CDR2 are SGHRS and YFSETQ. V was pared by 3 bases and J by 2 bases, with 12 bases between. The CDR3 consists of 14 residues. The CDR3 spells CASSWMQGTYEQYF. Here the CDR3 DNA reads TGCGCCAGCAGCTGGATGCAGGGAACCTACGAGCAGTACTTC.

This clonotype occurred many times. This sequence joins TRBV12-3 or TRBV12-4 and TRBJ2-1, with 9 nucleotides matching TRBD2. CDR3 size: 16 residues. The V gene end was trimmed by 3 bases and the J gene end by 4 bases; junction bases not matched to a gene: 7. This CDR3 is CASSFPGLALYNEQFF. In DNA form, the CDR3 reads TGTGCCAGCAGTTTTCCGGGACTAGCCCTTTACAATGAGCAGTTCTTC.

In its sample, this clonotype was seen a few times. The chain joins TRBV20-1 to TRBJ1-2, with D possibly being TRBD1 (5 bases). CDR3 length: 13 residues. V shed 4 bases and J shed 2 bases, with 11 bases lying between them. Germline loops: CDR1 DFQATT, CDR2 SNEGSKA (reference sequence). The CDR3 spells CSATGTPNYGYTF. The DNA for the CDR3 is TGCAGTGCTACCGGGACGCCGAACTATGGCTACACCTTC.

Turning to this clonotype: Possible read error: a much larger clone is one base away. V is TRBV2 and J is TRBJ1-1; D gene unclear. CDR3 length equals 13 residues. The germline CDR1 and CDR2 sequences are SNHLY and FYNNEI. The V and J ends lost 2 bases and 8 bases respectively, with 12 bases between them. The CDR3 region is CASSESQEREAFF. Here the CDR3 DNA reads TGTGCCAGCAGTGAATCGCAGGAAAGGGAAGCTTTCTTT.

In regard to this clonotype: This may be a read error, as it is one base from a much larger clone. The chain links TRBV6-1 to TRBJ2-1; 10 nucleotides line up with TRBD2. Germline loops: CDR1 MNHNS, CDR2 SASEGT. V lost 5 bases to trimming and J lost 10 bases; unmatched junction nucleotides: 8. This CDR3 spans 14 amino acids. The CDR3 loop reads CASSQTLAGREQFF. As DNA, the CDR3 is TGTGCCAGCAGTCAGACACTAGCGGGAAGGGAGCAGTTCTTC.

The rearrangement links TRBV3-1 to TRBJ2-5; TRBD2 matches 9 bases. The CDR3 runs 15 residues. V dropped 1 base and J dropped 6; count of bases not matched to a gene: 6. Germline CDR1 reads LGHDT; CDR2 reads YNNKEL (reference sequence). The CDR3 bases are TGTGCCAGCAGCCAAGGGCCTAGCGGGATACAGACCCAGTACTTC. Translation gives CASSQGPSGIQTQYF.

In the case of this clonotype: A clone one base away is much larger, so this may be a read error. The chain uses TRBV5-1 and TRBJ1-5, with 9 bases matching TRBD1. CDR3 length: 16 amino acids. Germline CDR1 reads SGHRS; CDR2 reads YFSETQ. The CDR3 DNA follows: TGCGCCAGCAGCTTGAGACCGACAGGGGGGAGGCAGCCCCGGCATTTT. Protein product: CASSLRPTGGRQPRHF. Combining the CDR3 with reference TRBV5-1 and TRBJ1-5 gives the whole variable domain KAGVTQTPRYLIKTRGQQVTLSCSPISGHRSVSWYQQTPGQGLQFLFEYFSETQRNKGNFPGRFSGRQFSNSRSEMNVSTLELGDSALYLCASSLRPTGGRQPRHFGDGTRLSIL.

The sample holds many counts of this clonotype. The V gene is TRBV19, the J gene TRBJ1-5; D is unresolved. Germline V CDR1 and CDR2: LNHDA, SQIVND (reference sequence). The CDR3 contains 12 residues. Trimming shortened V by 9 bases and J by 0 bases, and 6 bases separated the two germline ends. The CDR3 DNA follows: TGTGCCAGCCGGGGTAGCAATCAGCCCCAGCATTTT. This codes for CASRGSNQPQHF.

This clonotype was counted at least ten times. V is TRBV3-1 and J is TRBJ1-6; D unclear. CDR3 length: 13 residues. Germline V gene data show CDR1 as LGHDT and CDR2 as YNNKEL (reference sequence). V lost 0 bases and J lost 10, with 7 bases in between. CDR3 loop: CASSQDLRSPLHF. The CDR3 DNA is TGTGCCAGCAGCCAAGATCTTCGCTCACCCCTCCACTTT.

In this sample, this clonotype turned up many times. The chain carries TRBV20-1 and TRBJ2-1; D gene uncertain. CDR1 and CDR2 from the germline V gene are DFQATT and SNEGSKA (reference sequence). This CDR3 comprises 11 residues. Trimming removed 4 bases from V and 7 bases from J, with 8 bases in between. CDR3 in amino acids: CSATLRNEQFF. The CDR3 DNA reads TGCAGTGCTACCCTAAGGAATGAGCAGTTCTTC.

This clonotype was found many times. V is TRBV5-1 and J is TRBJ2-6; 10 bases fit TRBD1. This CDR3 spans 17 amino acids. The germline V gene has CDR1 SGHRS and CDR2 YFSETQ. The J segment lost 0 bases and the V segment lost 0 bases, leaving 0 bases of the junction unmatched. For the CDR3, the DNA is TGCGCCAGCAGCTTGGGGGACAGGGGCTCTGGGGCCAACGTCCTGACTTTC. As protein: CASSLGDRGSGANVLTF. Variable domain in full (rest from reference TRBV5-1 and TRBJ2-6): KAGVTQTPRYLIKTRGQQVTLSCSPISGHRSVSWYQQTPGQGLQFLFEYFSETQRNKGNFPGRFSGRQFSNSRSEMNVSTLELGDSALYLCASSLGDRGSGANVLTFGAGSRLTVL.

The genes are TRBV20-1 and TRBJ1-5; 8 bases align to TRBD1. The germline V gene has CDR1 DFQATT and CDR2 SNEGSKA (reference sequence). The CDR3 length is 16 residues. V lost 2 bases, J lost 5 bases, and 11 bases stayed unmatched. In DNA form, the CDR3 reads TGCAGTGCTAGACCAATACAGGACAGGGTCCATCAGCCCCAGCATTTT. Translation: CSARPIQDRVHQPQHF.

This clonotype was observed a handful of times. V and J are TRBV15 and TRBJ1-2; D is unresolved. The CDR3 runs to 13 residues. Germline CDR1 reads LNHNV; CDR2 reads YYDKDF (reference sequence). V lost 1 base and J 0 bases, leaving 3 bases between the germline ends. CDR3 in DNA: TGTGCCACCAGCAGAGGATCTAACTATGGCTACACCTTC. Encoded protein: CATSRGSNYGYTF.

In this sample, this clonotype turned up many times. This chain joins TRBV11-2 and TRBJ2-1; no firm D call. Germline values: CDR1 SGHAT, CDR2 FQNNGV. V shed 0 bases and J shed 5 bases, with 11 bases lying between them. The CDR3 spans 15 residues. The CDR3 DNA follows: TGTGCCAGCAGCTTAGATATCCCACGCAACAATGAGCAGTTCTTC. Its protein is CASSLDIPRNNEQFF.

This clonotype was detected a few times. The chain combines TRBV3-1 with TRBJ1-6; TRBD1 might be the D (6 bases). Germline values: CDR1 LGHDT, CDR2 YNNKEL (reference sequence). This CDR3 has 15 residues. V lost 4 bases to trimming and J lost 7 bases, with 14 bases between them. CDR3 bases: TGTGCCAGCAGCCGGGGACGGACAGAGAATTCACCCCTCCACTTT. Translating it yields CASSRGRTENSPLHF.

This clonotype was observed a few times. The rearrangement joins TRBV24-1 to TRBJ2-7; D uncertain. Looked up from germline, CDR1 is KGHDR and CDR2 is SFDVKD. V was pared by 7 bases and J by 1 base, with 13 bases between. The CDR3 covers 14 residues. The CDR3 region is CATSLGPPSYEQYF. CDR3 coding DNA: TGTGCCACCAGCCTAGGTCCTCCTTCCTACGAGCAGTACTTC.

The genes are TRBV18 and TRBJ2-3; 9 positions match TRBD2. The germline CDR1 and CDR2 sequences are KGHSH and LQKENI. The J segment lost 1 base and the V segment lost 3 bases, leaving 5 bases of the junction unmatched. The CDR3 is 16 amino acids. The CDR3 here is CASSPISGGRTDTQYF. The CDR3 nucleotides are TGTGCCAGCTCACCCATTAGCGGGGGTCGCACAGATACGCAGTATTTT. Filled out from reference TRBV18 and TRBJ2-3, the complete variable domain reads NAGVMQNPRHLVRRRGQEARLRCSPMKGHSHVYWYRQLPEEGLKFMVYLQKENIIDESGMPKERFSAEFPKEGPSILRIQQVVRGDSAAYFCASSPISGGRTDTQYFGPGTRLTVL.